The source of this T cell receptor (beta chain) is a study of identical twins. Trimming at V came to 5 bases and at J to 4 bases, leaving 7 bases not matched to a gene. This CDR3 region has 13 residues. CDR1 is SQVTM and CDR2 is ANQGSEA in the germline V gene. Study-level findings and limits: Within monozygotic twins, out-of-frame TCR alpha sharing was underestimated by the models.

TCRdb re-derived calls from the 5' RACE reads in MiXCR, one entry per CDR3 protein. The sample lists about 900,000 distinct CDR3 sequences; around an eighth were seen once. All donors were healthy, and all were Caucasian. This clonotype was counted ten times or more. What it recognizes is unknown. These data also featured in a second study, about yellow fever vaccine responses in identical twins.

Sequenced input: PBMCs. The chain is built from TRBV29-1 and TRBJ2-5; 7 bases match TRBD1. This receptor was identified in a woman aged 18-35 years in good health. CDR3 bases: TGCAGCGTTCCACAGACAGGGTCAGAGACCCAGTACTTC. Residues: CSVPQTGSETQYF.